This T cell receptor beta chain derives from a study of blood T cells in healthy people across ages. Regarding the study as a whole: Estimates of diversity drawn from one million T cells were considered underestimates.

The CDR3 runs to 17 residues. J was trimmed by 2 bases and V by 4 bases; bases with no gene match: 11. CDR1 SGHRS and CDR2 YFSETQ come from the germline V gene. Combining a sample-barcoded 5' primer with a J-beta primer mix, a second PCR ran for about 7 to 12 cycles. Each cDNA molecule received a tag from a template-switch adaptor that had 12 random nucleotides. TCRdb ran MiXCR on the 5' RACE reads and lists one entry per CDR3 protein. The sample lists 850,000 to 1,000,000 distinct CDR3 sequences, roughly 43% occurring once. Comments on this clonotype: What it binds is not known.

Samples each had at least 6 micrograms of total RNA extracted. Sequenced input: blood. This TCR was recovered from a man aged 30 to 39 in good health. This chain joins TRBV5-1 and TRBJ2-2, with 7 bases fitting TRBD1. The CDR3 coding sequence is TGCGCCAGCAGCGTCTCCGGGACAGCTCTCAACACCGGGGAGCTGTTTTTT. Its protein is CASSVSGTALNTGELFF. Together with reference TRBV5-1 and TRBJ2-2, the CDR3 gives the full variable domain: KAGVTQTPRYLIKTRGQQVTLSCSPISGHRSVSWYQQTPGQGLQFLFEYFSETQRNKGNFPGRFSGRQFSNSRSEMNVSTLELGDSALYLCASSVSGTALNTGELFFGEGSRLTVL.